Listed below are T cell receptor beta chains from one sample, sequenced in a study of graft-versus-host responses after intestinal transplantation. Antigen specificity for these receptors is unknown. Only in-frame clones appear in the TCRdb table, and some are missing; sequencing was by immunoSEQ multiplex PCR. The profile shows tens of thousands of clones, about 93% of them singletons. This specimen was unstimulated CD8+ T cells sorted from spleen or lymph node cells, taken before intestinal transplant. All receptors derive from a human donor who received an intestinal transplant. CDR3s include the opening cysteine and the closing phenylalanine or tryptophan. Each record gives: V gene, J gene, CDR3 protein.

v_gene: TRBV5-6; j_gene: TRBJ2-7; CDR3aa: CASSGGLVLAQQYF
v_gene: TRBV7-2; j_gene: TRBJ2-7; CDR3aa: CASSRSGTSGPYEQYF
v_gene: TRBV6-5; j_gene: TRBJ1-1; CDR3aa: CASRGVGGRTEAFF
v_gene: TRBV6-6; j_gene: TRBJ1-1; CDR3aa: CASSPSSGEAFF
v_gene: TRBV7-9; j_gene: TRBJ2-5; CDR3aa: CASSFIVSVYQETQYF
v_gene: TRBV19; j_gene: TRBJ1-4; CDR3aa: CASSLSLQTGKGEKLFF
v_gene: TRBV2; j_gene: TRBJ2-7; CDR3aa: CASSDPAGREDEQYF
v_gene: TRBV27; j_gene: TRBJ1-2; CDR3aa: CASSFTPAGPYGYTF
v_gene: TRBV19; j_gene: TRBJ2-1; CDR3aa: CASSQTGYNEQFF
v_gene: TRBV27; j_gene: TRBJ2-6; CDR3aa: CASSPSGANVLTF
v_gene: TRBV27; j_gene: TRBJ1-1; CDR3aa: CAARTGLGTEAFF
v_gene: TRBV27; j_gene: TRBJ2-6; CDR3aa: CASSPPPDSAGANVLTF
v_gene: TRBV7-9; j_gene: TRBJ2-7; CDR3aa: CASSLSLHEQYF
v_gene: TRBV27; j_gene: TRBJ2-7; CDR3aa: CASSYRLAQSSYEQYF
v_gene: TRBV21-1; j_gene: TRBJ1-2; CDR3aa: CASSDYSIGPGQGSYGYTF
v_gene: TRBV4-3; j_gene: TRBJ2-1; CDR3aa: CASSQDGMGLRLLNEQFF
v_gene: TRBV13; j_gene: TRBJ2-3; CDR3aa: CASSLGLAGLVDTQYF
v_gene: TRBV5-1; j_gene: TRBJ2-1; CDR3aa: CASSLEGGSSYNEQFF
v_gene: TRBV29-1; j_gene: TRBJ2-2; CDR3aa: CSVEVGFRGGFGGELFF
v_gene: TRBV19; j_gene: TRBJ2-1; CDR3aa: CASSASWGRGYNEQFF
v_gene: TRBV19; j_gene: TRBJ1-2; CDR3aa: CASSDISREGPYGYTF
v_gene: TRBV4-3; j_gene: TRBJ1-3; CDR3aa: CASSQSRGTGNTIYF
v_gene: TRBV7-9; j_gene: TRBJ1-4; CDR3aa: CASSSTAATNEKLFF
v_gene: TRBV7-9; j_gene: TRBJ1-6; CDR3aa: CASSAPGGSNSPLHF
v_gene: TRBV27; j_gene: -; CDR3aa: CASSWTSGVTYEQYF
v_gene: TRBV7-9; j_gene: TRBJ2-2; CDR3aa: CASSHRQGNTGELFF
v_gene: TRBV13; j_gene: TRBJ2-5; CDR3aa: CASSLVLAGETQYF
v_gene: TRBV5-5; j_gene: TRBJ1-1; CDR3aa: CASSYGQGATEAFF
v_gene: TRBV5-1; j_gene: TRBJ1-1; CDR3aa: CASSLDRSVNTEAFF
v_gene: TRBV7-6; j_gene: TRBJ2-3; CDR3aa: CASSSSGVSTDTQYF
v_gene: TRBV9; j_gene: TRBJ2-1; CDR3aa: CASSVVRGTYNEQFF
v_gene: TRBV11-1; j_gene: TRBJ2-1; CDR3aa: CASSLVAGTGSYNEQFF
v_gene: TRBV6-1; j_gene: TRBJ1-1; CDR3aa: CASSEVIGANTEAFF
v_gene: TRBV9; j_gene: TRBJ2-7; CDR3aa: CASSLGQGHEQYF
v_gene: TRBV15; j_gene: TRBJ2-7; CDR3aa: CATSIPGEGTYEQYF
v_gene: TRBV5-1; j_gene: TRBJ2-7; CDR3aa: CASSWRQGPYEQYF
v_gene: TRBV2; j_gene: TRBJ2-7; CDR3aa: CASSPNLDTSGDTYEQYF
v_gene: TRBV30; j_gene: TRBJ1-2; CDR3aa: CAWSVLGNYGYTF
v_gene: TRBV30; j_gene: TRBJ1-1; CDR3aa: CAWGVQGWQAFF
v_gene: TRBV5-4; j_gene: TRBJ1-2; CDR3aa: CASSPRDSFGYGYTF
v_gene: TRBV7-2; j_gene: TRBJ2-7; CDR3aa: CASGWPGRTYEQYF
v_gene: TRBV19; j_gene: TRBJ2-7; CDR3aa: CASSMHVENYEQYF
v_gene: TRBV19; j_gene: TRBJ1-5; CDR3aa: CASSGPGQGGQPQHF
v_gene: TRBV27; j_gene: TRBJ1-2; CDR3aa: CASSLGGGYGYTF
v_gene: TRBV19; j_gene: TRBJ1-1; CDR3aa: CASSMSTEAFF